This paragraph covers one TCR beta chain sequence. Its antigen is still unknown. This entry belongs to a study of beta chain features in type 1 diabetes. CDR1 and CDR2 from the germline V gene are SGHRS and YFSETQ. This CDR3 comprises 14 residues. Trimming stripped 4 bases from V and 1 base from J, with 12 bases between. The isolated RNA, all of it, was reverse transcribed, so expressed TCRB transcripts were what got sequenced. Sequencing of naive, central memory and regulatory T cell samples gave an average of roughly 3.5 million reads. Sequencing was performed with immunoSEQ multiplex PCR; in TCRdb, only in-frame clones are kept and a portion is missing. Of about 650,000 clones listed, roughly an eighth are singletons. A sort by CD45RO/CCR7/CD25/CD127/CD95/CD27 yielded CD4+ naive, central memory, regulatory and stem cell-like memory cells. Overall study findings and caveats: All four CD4+ subsets of Type 1 diabetes patients contained TCRB CDR3s that were moderately but significantly shorter. Fewer junction insertions and more nucleotide deletions appeared in type 1 diabetes patients.

The receptor was derived from a man younger than 40 with type 1 diabetes. Sequences were obtained from naive CD4+ T cells from blood. The chain links TRBV5-1 to TRBJ2-7; D not resolved. The CDR3 coding sequence is TGCGCCAGCAGCCCTGGGTCAGGTTCCTACGAGCAGTACTTC. This codes for CASSPGSGSYEQYF.